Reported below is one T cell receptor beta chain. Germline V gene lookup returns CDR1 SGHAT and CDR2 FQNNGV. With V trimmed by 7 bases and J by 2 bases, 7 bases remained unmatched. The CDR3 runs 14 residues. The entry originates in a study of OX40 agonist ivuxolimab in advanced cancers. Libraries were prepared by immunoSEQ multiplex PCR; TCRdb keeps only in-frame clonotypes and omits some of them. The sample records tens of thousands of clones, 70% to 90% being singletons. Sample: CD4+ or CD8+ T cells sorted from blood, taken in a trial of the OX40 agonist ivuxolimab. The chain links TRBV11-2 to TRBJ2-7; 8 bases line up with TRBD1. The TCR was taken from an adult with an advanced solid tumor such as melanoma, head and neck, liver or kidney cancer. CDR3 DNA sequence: TGTGCCAGCATCCGGACAGGGCTTCCCTACGAGCAGTACTTC. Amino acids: CASIRTGLPYEQYF.